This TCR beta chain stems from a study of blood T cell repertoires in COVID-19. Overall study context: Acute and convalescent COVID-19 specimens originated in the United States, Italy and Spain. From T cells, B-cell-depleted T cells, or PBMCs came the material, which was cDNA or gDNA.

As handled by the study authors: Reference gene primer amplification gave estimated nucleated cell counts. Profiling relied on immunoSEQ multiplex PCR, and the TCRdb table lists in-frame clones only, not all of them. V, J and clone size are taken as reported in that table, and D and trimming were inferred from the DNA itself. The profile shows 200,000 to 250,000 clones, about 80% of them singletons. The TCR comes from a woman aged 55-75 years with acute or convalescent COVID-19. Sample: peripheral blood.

CDR3 sequence (DNA): TGTGCCAGCAGTCCTCCAGGCTCACCCCTCCACTTT. Translated, it gives CASSPPGSPLHF. V gene TRBV27 combines with J gene TRBJ1-6, with no clear D. The CDR3 has 12 amino acids. Trimming removed 5 bases from V and 10 bases from J, with 9 bases in between. The germline CDR1 and CDR2 sequences are MNHEY and SMNVEV (reference sequence).